The source of this T cell receptor beta chain is a study of T cell repertoires in ileal Crohn's disease. Study overall: Every patient was operated on for stricturing (roughly 61%) or penetrating (approximately 40%) complications. Thiopurines (approximately ten) or anti-TNF agents (more than 17) were given postoperatively to about half.

Between the trimmed V and J ends, which lost 1 base and 7 bases, there was a span of 11 bases. This CDR3 contains 15 residues. CDR1 and CDR2 (germline): SGHDN, FVKESK. Clones were read by immunoSEQ multiplex PCR, and TCRdb kept only the in-frame ones, dropping some. The table lists tens of thousands of clones, around 80% of them singletons. Adults with ileal or ileocolonic Crohn's disease and an indication for resection were eligible. Regarding this clone: Antigen specificity is unknown.

Findings and limits, study-wide: Compared with CD4 T cells, sorted CD8 cells carried more expanded clones.

This rearrangement joins TRBV14 to TRBJ1-6, with a possible D match to TRBD1 (5 bases). The sample was ileal tissue. The sequence was collected from an adult with Crohn's disease. CDR3 protein: CASSQGATENSPLHF. DNA for the CDR3: TGTGCCAGCAGCCAAGGCGCGACAGAAAATTCACCCCTCCACTTT.